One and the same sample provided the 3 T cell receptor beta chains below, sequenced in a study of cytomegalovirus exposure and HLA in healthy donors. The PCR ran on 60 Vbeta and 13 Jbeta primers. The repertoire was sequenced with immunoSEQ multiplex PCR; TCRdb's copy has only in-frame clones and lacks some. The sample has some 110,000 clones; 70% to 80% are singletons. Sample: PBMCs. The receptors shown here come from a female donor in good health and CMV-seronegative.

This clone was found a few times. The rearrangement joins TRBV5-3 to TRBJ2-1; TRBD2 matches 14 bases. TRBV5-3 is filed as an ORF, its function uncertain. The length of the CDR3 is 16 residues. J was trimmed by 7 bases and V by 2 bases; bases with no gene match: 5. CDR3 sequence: CARSFRTSGRRNEQFF. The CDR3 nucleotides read TGTGCCAGAAGCTTTAGGACTAGCGGGAGGAGGAATGAGCAGTTCTTC.

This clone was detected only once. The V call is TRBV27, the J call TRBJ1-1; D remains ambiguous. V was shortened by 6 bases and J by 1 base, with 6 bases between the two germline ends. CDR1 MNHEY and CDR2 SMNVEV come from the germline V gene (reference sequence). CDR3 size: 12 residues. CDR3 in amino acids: CASRTTNTEAFF. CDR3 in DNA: TGTGCCAGCAGGACAACGAACACTGAAGCTTTCTTT.

DNA for the CDR3: TGCGCCAGCAGCCAAGATTCCAGGGCCAATGAGCAGTTCTTC. It translates to CASSQDSRANEQFF. V and J are TRBV4-3 and TRBJ2-1; tentatively, D is TRBD1 (5 bases). The CDR3 consists of 14 residues. Germline CDR1 and CDR2: LGHNA and YSLEER. The ends were cut back, 0 bases at V and 6 bases at J, with 9 bases in the middle.